A single sample is the source of the 13 T cell receptor beta chains below, sequenced in a study of human thymus T cells. The study used thymus tissue resected during corrective heart surgery. Only in-frame clones appear in the TCRdb table, and some are missing; sequencing was by immunoSEQ multiplex PCR. The top ten clones hold around 0.037% of a sample with approximately 70,000 clones, approximately 95% of them seen once. Sample: thymus tissue. Receptors were obtained from a girl under three years old with a congenital heart defect but otherwise immunologically healthy.

J is TRBJ2-1 and V is TRBV25-1, with no clear D. Trimming took 7 bases from V and 3 from J, leaving 10 bases between them. The germline CDR1 and CDR2 sequences are MGHDK and SYGVNS. The CDR3 consists of 13 residues. The CDR3, as DNA: TGTGCCAGCATCGGCAGCATCTACAATGAGCAGTTCTTC. This gives the protein CASIGSIYNEQFF.

Note on this clone: Germline and junction disagree at one end, which may indicate a read error. V is TRBV5-6 and J is TRBJ1-2; 7 nucleotides match TRBD1. CDR1 is SGHDT, CDR2 YYEEEE, per germline. The CDR3 runs to 16 residues. This CDR3 is CASSLPTGRSNYGHTF. The CDR3 bases are TGTGCCAGCAGCCTGCCGACAGGGCGATCTAACTATGGCCACACCTTC.

The V and J genes are TRBV27 and TRBJ1-1; no definite D call. Trimming cost V 3 bases and J 0 bases, with 11 bases left between them. Germline loops: CDR1 MNHEY, CDR2 SMNVEV (reference sequence). The CDR3 runs 15 residues. In nucleotides, the CDR3 is TGTGCCAGCAGTTTTCGGACCACAATGAACACTGAAGCTTTCTTT. Residues: CASSFRTTMNTEAFF.

The chain uses TRBV5-6 and TRBJ2-1; 11 nucleotides align to TRBD2. Germline V gives CDR1 SGHDT, CDR2 YYEEEE. This CDR3 comprises 15 residues. V was clipped by 4 bases and J by 8 bases; unmatched bases: 8. The CDR3 sequence is CASSHTSGSIYEQFF. The CDR3 DNA follows: TGTGCCAGCAGCCACACTAGCGGGAGCATATATGAGCAGTTCTTC.

Only one count was recorded for this clone. The rearrangement uses TRBV10-2 and TRBJ2-7, with D possibly being TRBD1 or TRBD2 (5 bases each). From germline, CDR1 is WSHSY and CDR2 SAAADI. Trimming pared 11 bases from V and 5 bases from J, leaving 19 bases between. The CDR3 totals 13 residues. Here the CDR3 reads CALGGSRGDEQYF. The CDR3, as DNA: TGCGCCTTAGGAGGATCCCGAGGGGACGAGCAGTACTTC.

In DNA, the CDR3 is TGCAGCGTCGAAATCGACAGTCTCAAAACCTACGAGCAGTACTTC. Amino acid sequence: CSVEIDSLKTYEQYF. V is TRBV29-1 and J is TRBJ2-7; possible D gene TRBD1, 5 bases. V lost 6 bases and J lost 2, with 20 bases in between. Germline assignment: CDR1 SQVTM and CDR2 ANQGSEA. The CDR3 is 15 residues long.

This rearrangement joins TRBV5-1 to TRBJ1-5, with D perhaps matching TRBD1 (6 bases). The CDR3 spans 17 residues. V gave up 0 bases and J gave up 0 bases, with 13 bases separating them. Germline V gives CDR1 SGHRS, CDR2 YFSETQ. The CDR3 sequence: CASSLGEAGASNQPQHF. The CDR3 coding sequence is TGCGCCAGCAGCTTGGGGGAGGCGGGGGCTAGCAATCAGCCCCAGCATTTT.

V usage is TRBV6-7 and J usage is TRBJ1-1; 8 bases fit TRBD1. TRBV6-7 carries the ORF label, with uncertain function. The length of the CDR3 is 18 residues. The ends lost 0 bases at V and 3 bases at J; junction bases unmatched: 12. Here the CDR3 DNA reads TGTGCCAGCAGTTACTCGAAACGACAGGGGTGGACTTACACTGAAGCTTTCTTT. Its translation is CASSYSKRQGWTYTEAFF.

The chain recombines TRBV6-1 with TRBJ1-2; perhaps TRBD1 as D (5 bases). The CDR3 loop spans 15 amino acids. Trimming took off 3 bases at V and 7 bases at J, with 18 bases between the two ends. Germline CDR1 is MNHNS and CDR2 is SASEGT. This chain's CDR3 is CASSEKKGGAGGYTF. The CDR3 nucleotides read TGTGCCAGCAGTGAGAAGAAAGGCGGGGCTGGTGGCTACACCTTC.

The gene calls are TRBV5-5 and TRBJ1-5; D might be TRBD1 (5 bases). This CDR3 has 15 amino acids. Germline loops: CDR1 SGHKS, CDR2 YYEKEE (reference sequence). Trimming left V 4 bases short and J 5 bases short, with 16 bases between. The CDR3 here is CASSPGGALDQPQHF. The CDR3 DNA reads as TGTGCCAGCAGCCCGGGGGGAGCATTGGATCAGCCCCAGCATTTT.

The chain carries TRBV7-3 and TRBJ2-1; maybe TRBD1 (6 bases). CDR3 length: 13 residues. V was shortened by 5 bases and J by 9 bases, with 14 bases between the two germline ends. Per the germline V gene, CDR1 is SGHTA and CDR2 is FQGTGA. The CDR3 DNA follows: TGTGCCAGCAGCCCCCCCACAGGGCTTGAGCAGTTCTTC. Protein sequence: CASSPPTGLEQFF.

This clone was picked up one time. The chain employs TRBV5-6 and TRBJ2-2; D gene unclear. The germline V gene has CDR1 SGHDT and CDR2 YYEEEE. The CDR3 is made up of 16 amino acids. V was cut by 2 bases and J by 5 bases, with 16 bases left in between. The chain's CDR3 is CASSFPGPNGTGELFF. Here the CDR3 DNA reads TGTGCCAGCAGCTTCCCCGGGCCCAATGGGACCGGGGAGCTGTTTTTT.

The chain employs TRBV5-1 and TRBJ2-5, with 8 positions matching TRBD2. The CDR3 is 18 residues long. J gave up 1 base and V 0 bases, and 11 bases lay outside the gene matches. Germline V CDR1 and CDR2: SGHRS, YFSETQ. The CDR3 DNA reads TGCGCCAGCAGCTTGGGCCTTAGCGGGATAACCTTCCAAGAGACCCAGTACTTC. Its protein is CASSLGLSGITFQETQYF.